This TCR beta chain originates from a study of T cell changes during pregnancy in multiple sclerosis. The germline V gene encodes CDR1 ENHRY and CDR2 SYGVKD. Trimming stripped 3 bases from V and 3 bases from J, with 18 bases between. The CDR3 totals 16 residues. Profiled with immunoSEQ multiplex PCR; TCRdb holds only in-frame clones, not every one. The sample includes 45,000 to 70,000 clones, over 80% seen only once; the top ten take 0.16%. This TCR was recovered from a female donor in good health, enrolled as a control in a pregnancy study. Sequenced here: CD4+ T cells from peripheral blood mononuclear cells, sampled after pregnancy. The chain has TRBV10-3 and TRBJ2-7; the D is unclear. The CDR3 region is CAISEKAGKVGYEQYF. The DNA for the CDR3 is TGTGCCATCAGTGAAAAGGCAGGCAAGGTCGGCTACGAGCAGTACTTC.